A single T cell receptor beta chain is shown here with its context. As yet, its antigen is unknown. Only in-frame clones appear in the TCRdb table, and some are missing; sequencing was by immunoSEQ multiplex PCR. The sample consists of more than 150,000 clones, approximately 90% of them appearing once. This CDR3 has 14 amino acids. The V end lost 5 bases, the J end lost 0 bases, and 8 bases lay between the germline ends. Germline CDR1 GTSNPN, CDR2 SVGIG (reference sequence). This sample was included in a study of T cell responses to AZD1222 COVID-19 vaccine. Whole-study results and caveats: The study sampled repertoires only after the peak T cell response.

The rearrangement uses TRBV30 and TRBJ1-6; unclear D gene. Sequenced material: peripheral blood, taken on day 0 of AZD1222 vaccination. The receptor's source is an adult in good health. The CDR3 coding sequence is TGTGCCTGGGCGTACGGCTCCTATAATTCACCCCTCCACTTT. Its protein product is CAWAYGSYNSPLHF.